Listed here is a single T cell receptor (beta chain). Its antigen is still unknown. Cultured CD4+ T-cell DNA underwent Oncomine TCR Beta short-read sequencing. Via MiXCR, TCRdb re-called the PCR reads, giving one row per CDR3 protein. Among approximately 25,000 distinct CDR3 sequences listed, roughly 60% were seen once. V was clipped by 5 bases and J by 13 bases, with 14 bases between them. The CDR3 length is 11 residues. Germline V lookup: CDR1 SGHTA, CDR2 FQGNSA. This sample was included in a study of vaccination and CD4 T cells after COVID-19. Looking at the study overall: As their vaccination, participants received two doses of either BNT162b2 or mRNA-1273 vaccine. Study-wide findings and caveats: Early post-infection timepoints were missing, and relatively few convalescent patients were studied.

Specified treatment: approximately 10-day PBMC culture with coronavirus spike peptide pools or control peptides (ViraFEST assay). The chain has TRBV7-2 and TRBJ1-2; D gene ambiguous. The sequencing sample was made of CD4+ T cells from blood, cultured in vitro. The receptor was isolated from a human donor who had recovered from COVID-19. The CDR3 protein is CASSTKGTVTF. DNA of the CDR3: TGTGCCAGCAGCACAAAGGGAACAGTCACCTTC.